The rows below give T cell receptor beta chains drawn from one sample of a study of shared clonotypes between healthy human individuals. Sequencing was performed with immunoSEQ multiplex PCR; in TCRdb, only in-frame clones are kept and a portion is missing. The repertoire includes 300,000 to 400,000 clones, about nine tenths of them detected once, and 15% to 20% sits in the top ten. The sequencing sample was made of memory CD8+ T cells sorted from blood. The receptor set was obtained from a man younger than 30 in good health. Both conserved end residues are part of each CDR3. A D gene is named only where the DNA matches it firmly. Part of the rows lack a size; the others show once, few, many or a class for expanded clones.

v_gene	j_gene	abundance	d_gene	CDR3aa	CDR3nt
TRBV30	TRBJ1-2	.	TRBD1	CAWGQGTIYGYTF	TGTGCCTGGGGACAGGGGACGATCTATGGCTACACCTTC
TRBV13	TRBJ2-7	.	TRBD2	CASSSGTSGRATGEQYF	TGTGCCAGCAGCTCCGGGACTAGCGGGAGGGCCACCGGCGAGCAGTACTTC
TRBV6-6	TRBJ1-1	once	.	CASRLTLATEAFF	TGTGCCAGCAGACTGACCCTTGCCACTGAAGCTTTCTTT
TRBV10-1	TRBJ2-7	.	.	CASSGSLGGEQYF	TGCGCCAGCAGCGGTTCCTTAGGGGGGGAGCAGTACTTC
TRBV28	TRBJ2-7	.	.	CASRLLQDDYEQYF	TGTGCCAGCAGACTCCTCCAAGACGACTACGAGCAGTACTTC
TRBV5-1	TRBJ2-7	few	.	CASSLRGAQEQYF	TGCGCCAGCAGCTTGAGAGGGGCGCAAGAGCAGTACTTC
TRBV14	TRBJ2-1	once	.	CASSQAFYNEQFF	TGTGCCAGCAGCCAAGCGTTTTACAATGAGCAGTTCTTC
TRBV6-5	TRBJ2-7	.	.	CASADTNYEQYF	TGTGCCAGCGCAGACACAAACTACGAGCAGTACTTC
TRBV6-6	TRBJ2-7	.	.	CASSYYSQNPYEQYF	TGTGCCAGCAGTTACTACAGCCAGAACCCATACGAGCAGTACTTC
TRBV10-1	TRBJ2-1	.	TRBD2	CASSDAGGRHEQFF	TGCGCCAGCAGTGATGCGGGAGGGCGCCATGAGCAGTTCTTC
TRBV5-1	TRBJ2-7	.	.	CASSFFSRISPTYEQYF	TGCGCCAGCAGCTTTTTCTCTCGGATTTCTCCCACCTACGAGCAGTACTTC